This T cell receptor beta chain was sequenced during a study of tumor-infiltrating lymphocytes in localized non-small cell lung cancer. Study-level information: Several tumor histologies, both smoking statuses, and some post-neoadjuvant chemotherapy samples were included.

Clones were read by immunoSEQ multiplex PCR, and TCRdb kept only the in-frame ones, dropping some. The profile shows fewer than 20,000 clones, around 72% of them singletons. To note about this clone: No antigen is known for it.

Regarding the study as a whole: TCR sequencing covered a subset of patients with enough tissue. Compared with uninvolved lung, tumors showed higher T cell infiltration by TCRbeta sequencing.

The CDR3 runs to 15 residues. Germline V gene sequence: CDR1 SGDLS, CDR2 YYNGEE. With V trimmed by 3 bases and J by 7 bases, 12 bases remained unmatched. The rearrangement uses TRBV9 and TRBJ1-2; 7 bases are a match to TRBD1. The sample comprised lung tumor tissue. This sequence was found in a human donor with non-small cell lung cancer. In DNA, the CDR3 is TGTGCCAGCAGCGCTGGACAGGTCGATATAGGTGGCTACACCTTC. This translates into CASSAGQVDIGGYTF.